Listed below are T cell receptor beta chains from one sample, sequenced in a study of T cells after yellow fever vaccination. A single record per CDR3 protein comes from TCRdb applying MiXCR to the 5' RACE reads. Seen here are 110,000 to 150,000 distinct CDR3 sequences, less than 8.5% observed once, and the top ten hold approximately 0.61%. The sequenced sample was CD4+ T cells sorted from PBMCs, obtained 10 days after the yellow fever booster vaccination. The receptor source for this set is a man aged 25-45 years who received the YFV17D yellow fever vaccine. Both conserved end residues are part of each CDR3. Fields, in order: J gene, clone size, D gene, V gene, CDR3 DNA, CDR3 protein. The D gene is left open where the match is weak. Clone size is not always given. Where it is, it says once, few, many or a class for expanded clones.

j_call: TRBJ2-6
clone_size: -
d_call: TRBD1
v_call: TRBV7-9
cdr3_nt: TGTGCCAGCAGTTCCGACAGGGAGATGGCCAACGTCCTGACTTTC
cdr3_aa: CASSSDREMANVLTF

j_call: TRBJ2-7
clone_size: many
d_call: TRBD2
v_call: TRBV28
cdr3_nt: TGTGCCAGCACCTTTTCGGGACTAGCGGGAGGTAGCGGGAACGAGCAGTACTTC
cdr3_aa: CASTFSGLAGGSGNEQYF

j_call: TRBJ2-2
clone_size: many
d_call: -
v_call: TRBV6-5
cdr3_nt: TGTGCCAGCAGTTACAGTTCTTCTAGAGAGCTGTTTTTT
cdr3_aa: CASSYSSSRELFF

j_call: TRBJ2-3
clone_size: many
d_call: -
v_call: TRBV29-1
cdr3_nt: TGCAGCGTTGAATACCGGGAAAGCACAGATACGCAGTATTTT
cdr3_aa: CSVEYRESTDTQYF

j_call: TRBJ1-3
clone_size: many
d_call: -
v_call: TRBV7-9
cdr3_nt: TGTGCCAGCAGCTTAAGCTCTGGAAACACCATATATTTT
cdr3_aa: CASSLSSGNTIYF

j_call: TRBJ2-3
clone_size: -
d_call: TRBD1
v_call: TRBV9
cdr3_nt: TGTGCCAGCAACCTCGGGACAGGGATCGCGGATACGCAGTATTTT
cdr3_aa: CASNLGTGIADTQYF

j_call: TRBJ2-1
clone_size: many
d_call: TRBD2
v_call: TRBV5-1
cdr3_nt: TGCGCCAGCATTCCACGACCCCGGCGGGAGGGCCAGAGGACTTACAATGAGCAGTTCTTC
cdr3_aa: CASIPRPRREGQRTYNEQFF

j_call: TRBJ2-3
clone_size: many
d_call: -
v_call: TRBV9
cdr3_nt: TGTGCCAGCAGCATCCCGGGGTCGTCCTCTACGCAGTATTTT
cdr3_aa: CASSIPGSSSTQYF

j_call: TRBJ1-2
clone_size: -
d_call: -
v_call: TRBV7-2
cdr3_nt: TGTGCCAGCACCCTTAAGGCGGGGAACTATGGCTACACCTTC
cdr3_aa: CASTLKAGNYGYTF

j_call: TRBJ1-1
clone_size: many
d_call: -
v_call: TRBV12-3/TRBV12-4
cdr3_nt: TGTGCCAGCACGAGGGTTTCGGGGCGGGACACTGAAGCTTTCTTT
cdr3_aa: CASTRVSGRDTEAFF

j_call: TRBJ1-2
clone_size: many
d_call: -
v_call: TRBV7-2
cdr3_nt: TGTGCCAGCAGCTTAGCCAATAATGGCTACACCTTC
cdr3_aa: CASSLANNGYTF

j_call: TRBJ2-2
clone_size: many
d_call: -
v_call: TRBV28
cdr3_nt: TGTGCCAGCAGTCCCCAGGGGGGCGCATCCACCGGGGAGCTGTTTTTT
cdr3_aa: CASSPQGGASTGELFF

j_call: TRBJ2-7
clone_size: many
d_call: -
v_call: TRBV6-2/TRBV6-3
cdr3_nt: TGTGCCAGCAGGCGTCCCCTGACAGCGTCCGCCTACGAGCAGTACTTC
cdr3_aa: CASRRPLTASAYEQYF

j_call: TRBJ2-1
clone_size: many
d_call: -
v_call: TRBV7-2
cdr3_nt: TGTGCCAGCAGCTTAGGGACTAACAATGAGCAGTTCTTC
cdr3_aa: CASSLGTNNEQFF

j_call: TRBJ2-6
clone_size: many
d_call: -
v_call: TRBV7-9
cdr3_nt: TGTGCCAGCAGCCCAAGGGTCGGCCTCTCTGGGGCCAACGTCCTGACTTTC
cdr3_aa: CASSPRVGLSGANVLTF

j_call: TRBJ2-3
clone_size: many
d_call: -
v_call: TRBV5-1
cdr3_nt: TGCGCCAGCAGCTCCCGGACTAACACAGATACGCAGTATTTT
cdr3_aa: CASSSRTNTDTQYF

j_call: TRBJ2-7
clone_size: few
d_call: TRBD2
v_call: TRBV18
cdr3_nt: TGTGCCAGCTCACCATCCGGGACTAGGGGGTACGAGCAGTACTTC
cdr3_aa: CASSPSGTRGYEQYF

j_call: TRBJ1-1
clone_size: -
d_call: TRBD1
v_call: TRBV20-1
cdr3_nt: TGCAGTGCTAGAGCCCCATACGGGACAGAGAACACTGAAGCTTTCTTT
cdr3_aa: CSARAPYGTENTEAFF

j_call: TRBJ2-2
clone_size: many
d_call: -
v_call: TRBV5-6
cdr3_nt: TGTGCCAGCCACAGGGTTAGGAACACCGGGGAGCTGTTTTTT
cdr3_aa: CASHRVRNTGELFF

j_call: TRBJ1-1
clone_size: many
d_call: -
v_call: TRBV6-1
cdr3_nt: TGTGCCAGCAGCCAGTTACTGGGGGGAACTGAAGCTTTCTTT
cdr3_aa: CASSQLLGGTEAFF

j_call: TRBJ2-3
clone_size: many
d_call: -
v_call: TRBV5-1
cdr3_nt: TGCGCCAGCAGCTTGGCAGAAATTAGCACAGATACGCAGTATTTT
cdr3_aa: CASSLAEISTDTQYF

j_call: TRBJ2-3
clone_size: many
d_call: TRBD1
v_call: TRBV7-2
cdr3_nt: TGTGCCAGCAGCCGAGGGGACAGGGTGTTAGATACGCAGTATTTT
cdr3_aa: CASSRGDRVLDTQYF

j_call: TRBJ2-3
clone_size: many
d_call: -
v_call: TRBV4-3
cdr3_nt: TGCGCCAGCAGCCAAGATGAGTCTGAATCAGATACGCAGTATTTT
cdr3_aa: CASSQDESESDTQYF

j_call: TRBJ2-3
clone_size: many
d_call: -
v_call: TRBV7-2
cdr3_nt: TGTGCCAGCAGCTCCAGGGGAGGTAGCACAGATACGCAGTATTTT
cdr3_aa: CASSSRGGSTDTQYF

j_call: TRBJ1-2
clone_size: -
d_call: -
v_call: TRBV18
cdr3_nt: TGTGCCAGCTCACCAGGGCAGGGCAGAGATGGCTACACCTTC
cdr3_aa: CASSPGQGRDGYTF

j_call: TRBJ2-1
clone_size: many
d_call: -
v_call: TRBV2
cdr3_nt: TGTGCCAGCAGTGTGGACGTGGCCTACAATGAGCAGTTCTTC
cdr3_aa: CASSVDVAYNEQFF

j_call: TRBJ1-1
clone_size: many
d_call: TRBD1
v_call: TRBV28
cdr3_nt: TGTGCCAGCAGTTTATCCCCCGGACAGGGGGCCGCTGAAGCTTTCTTT
cdr3_aa: CASSLSPGQGAAEAFF

j_call: TRBJ2-1
clone_size: many
d_call: -
v_call: TRBV7-9
cdr3_nt: TGTGCCAGCAGCTTGGGGGTGAGCTCCTACAATGAGCAGTTCTTC
cdr3_aa: CASSLGVSSYNEQFF

j_call: TRBJ1-1
clone_size: -
d_call: TRBD1
v_call: TRBV18
cdr3_nt: TGTGCCACCGACTCCGGACAGGGGGCCGCGGCTTTCTTT
cdr3_aa: CATDSGQGAAAFF

j_call: TRBJ1-5
clone_size: -
d_call: -
v_call: TRBV12-3/TRBV12-4
cdr3_nt: TGTGCCTGCAGTTTAGGACTTAGAGAAGCCAGTGATAGCAATCAGCCCCAGCATTTT
cdr3_aa: CACSLGLREASDSNQPQHF

j_call: TRBJ2-1
clone_size: few
d_call: TRBD2
v_call: TRBV6-2/TRBV6-3
cdr3_nt: TGTGCCAGCAGCCCCGTTACTAGCGCCAGAGGTGTGGAGCAGTTCTTC
cdr3_aa: CASSPVTSARGVEQFF

j_call: TRBJ2-7
clone_size: many
d_call: TRBD1
v_call: TRBV5-5
cdr3_nt: TGTGCCAGCAGCTTGCAAGGGGGCGGATACGAGCAGTACTTC
cdr3_aa: CASSLQGGGYEQYF

j_call: TRBJ2-3
clone_size: many
d_call: -
v_call: TRBV10-3
cdr3_nt: TGTGCCATCAGTGGTAGCGAATTGGGCACAGATACGCAGTATTTT
cdr3_aa: CAISGSELGTDTQYF

j_call: TRBJ2-5
clone_size: many
d_call: TRBD2
v_call: TRBV27
cdr3_nt: TGTGCCAGCCGACCTAGCGGAAAAGAGACCCAGTACTTC
cdr3_aa: CASRPSGKETQYF

j_call: TRBJ2-7
clone_size: many
d_call: -
v_call: TRBV6-1
cdr3_nt: TGTGCCAGCAGTCCCCGGACCAGGGGGGTCGACGAGCAGTACTTC
cdr3_aa: CASSPRTRGVDEQYF

j_call: TRBJ1-2
clone_size: many
d_call: -
v_call: TRBV7-9
cdr3_nt: TGTGCCAGCAGCCCAGGGGTGATGGATGGCTACACCTTC
cdr3_aa: CASSPGVMDGYTF

j_call: TRBJ2-2
clone_size: many
d_call: -
v_call: TRBV18
cdr3_nt: TGTGCCAGCTCACCGCTCAGGGCGGAAACCGGGGAGCTGTTTTTT
cdr3_aa: CASSPLRAETGELFF

j_call: TRBJ2-7
clone_size: many
d_call: TRBD2
v_call: TRBV12-3/TRBV12-4
cdr3_nt: TGTGCCAGCAGTTTTGGGGGGGGCTCCTACGAGCAGTACTTC
cdr3_aa: CASSFGGGSYEQYF

j_call: TRBJ2-1
clone_size: many
d_call: TRBD1
v_call: TRBV5-1
cdr3_nt: TGCGCCAGCAGCCCGGGACAGGACAGATACAATGAGCAGTTCTTC
cdr3_aa: CASSPGQDRYNEQFF

j_call: TRBJ1-2
clone_size: many
d_call: -
v_call: TRBV12-3/TRBV12-4
cdr3_nt: TGTGCCAGCAGAATAGAAGGGGCGCACTATGGCTACACCTTC
cdr3_aa: CASRIEGAHYGYTF

j_call: TRBJ2-5
clone_size: many
d_call: -
v_call: TRBV20-1
cdr3_nt: TGCAGTCAGCTAGTGCTCAAAAAAGAGACCCAGTACTTC
cdr3_aa: CSQLVLKKETQYF

j_call: TRBJ2-1
clone_size: many
d_call: -
v_call: TRBV14
cdr3_nt: TGTGCCAGCAGCCAGCTGGCGGGGACCATCTACAATGAGCAGTTCTTC
cdr3_aa: CASSQLAGTIYNEQFF

j_call: TRBJ2-5
clone_size: -
d_call: TRBD1
v_call: TRBV5-1
cdr3_nt: TGCGCCAGCTCGACAGGGGGCCGGGAGACCCAGTACTTC
cdr3_aa: CASSTGGRETQYF

j_call: TRBJ2-7
clone_size: many
d_call: TRBD1
v_call: TRBV4-1
cdr3_nt: TGCGCCAGCAGCCATTACCTAGGGGGCCTCGGGGCTTACGAGCAGTACTTC
cdr3_aa: CASSHYLGGLGAYEQYF

j_call: TRBJ2-5
clone_size: many
d_call: TRBD2
v_call: TRBV4-2
cdr3_nt: TGTGCCAGCAGCCAGGAGACTAGCGGGAGAAATGAAGAGACCCAGTACTTC
cdr3_aa: CASSQETSGRNEETQYF

j_call: TRBJ2-3
clone_size: many
d_call: -
v_call: TRBV7-8
cdr3_nt: TGTGCCAGCAGCTTTACACGCACAGATACGCAGTATTTT
cdr3_aa: CASSFTRTDTQYF

j_call: TRBJ2-3
clone_size: many
d_call: TRBD1
v_call: TRBV20-1
cdr3_nt: TGCAGTGCTACCTGGGACAGGGAAAAGGCAGATACGCAGTATTTT
cdr3_aa: CSATWDREKADTQYF

j_call: TRBJ2-1
clone_size: many
d_call: -
v_call: TRBV7-6
cdr3_nt: TGTGCCAGTCACACCGGCAACCCATACAATGAGCAGTTCTTC
cdr3_aa: CASHTGNPYNEQFF

j_call: TRBJ2-1
clone_size: few
d_call: TRBD2
v_call: TRBV20-1
cdr3_nt: TGCAGTGCTCGGCCAGCGGGAGTCTTTACAAATGAGCAGTTCTTC
cdr3_aa: CSARPAGVFTNEQFF

j_call: TRBJ2-7
clone_size: many
d_call: -
v_call: TRBV6-5
cdr3_nt: TGTGCCAGCAGCTGGGACTCAAGGAAAAACGAGCAGTACTTC
cdr3_aa: CASSWDSRKNEQYF

j_call: TRBJ2-1
clone_size: many
d_call: -
v_call: TRBV20-1
cdr3_nt: TGCAGTGCTGCACGGCCCGAGTTCTTC
cdr3_aa: CSAARPEFF

j_call: TRBJ2-1
clone_size: many
d_call: -
v_call: TRBV5-1
cdr3_nt: TGCGCCAGCAGCCCGGACCCCTACAATGAGCAGTTCTTC
cdr3_aa: CASSPDPYNEQFF

j_call: TRBJ2-1
clone_size: -
d_call: TRBD1
v_call: TRBV23-1
cdr3_nt: TGCGCCAGCACCCCGCGACAGGGGGAGCGATGGAATGAGCAGTTCTTC
cdr3_aa: CASTPRQGERWNEQFF